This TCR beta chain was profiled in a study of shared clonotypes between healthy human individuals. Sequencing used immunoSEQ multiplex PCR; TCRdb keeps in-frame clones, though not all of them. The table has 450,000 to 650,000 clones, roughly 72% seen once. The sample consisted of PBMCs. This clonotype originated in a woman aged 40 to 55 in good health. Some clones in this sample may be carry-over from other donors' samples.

The CDR3 DNA follows: TGTGCCAGCAGCTTTGGGGACCAGGCCACTGAAGCTTTCTTT. Amino acids: CASSFGDQATEAFF. The V and J genes are TRBV7-8 and TRBJ1-1, with a tentative D call TRBD1 (5 bases). This CDR3 spans 14 amino acids. V lost 3 bases to trimming and J lost 4 bases, with 12 bases between them. CDR1 is SGHVS and CDR2 is FQNEAQ in the germline V gene.